This T cell receptor (beta chain) was identified during a study of blood T cell repertoires in COVID-19. Across the study: Cohort 3 donors were reported recovered after two negative PCRs, clearance, or symptom resolution. PBMCs, B-cell-depleted T cells, or T cells were the source of the cDNA or gDNA that made up the material.

Measured with immunoSEQ multiplex PCR; TCRdb has only the in-frame clones, and not every one. The sample shows hundreds of thousands of clones, more than 75% of them seen only once. Participants came from about 23 US areas, aged about 18 to 89 years. Grouping used clinical history reported by participants in a survey and questionnaire. V shed 5 bases and J shed 0 bases, with 14 bases lying between them. CDR3 length: 15 amino acids. The germline V gene has CDR1 SGHTA and CDR2 FQGNSA. This chain links TRBV7-2 with TRBJ2-7; D remains unclear. The TCR sequence derives from a middle-aged man in a cohort exposed to, infected with or recovered from COVID-19 (not recorded which). Sequences were obtained from PBMCs or T cells enriched from blood (not recorded which). CDR3 nucleotide sequence: TGTGCCAGCAGCATCAAGACTGGCAGCTCCTACGAGCAGTACTTC. It codes for CASSIKTGSSYEQYF.